The 10 T cell receptor beta chains given below trace back to one sample, sequenced in a study of T-cell reconstitution after alpha-beta-depleted transplantation in children. As it was prepared, the TCRbeta library received unique molecular identifiers. TCRdb reprocessed the PCR reads via MiXCR and lists one record per CDR3 protein. This sample carries almost 500,000 distinct CDR3 sequences, roughly a tenth of them seen once, and the ten largest clones take 2% to 2.5%. The sample was PBMCs, taken before TCRalphabeta/CD19-depleted stem cell transplant. These receptor sequences come from a child aged 2-15 years with inherited bone marrow failure, due to receive a stem cell transplant.

The chain uses TRBV6-1 and TRBJ1-1, with D hard to call. Trimming left V 6 bases short and J 3 bases short, with 14 bases between. CDR1 and CDR2 from the germline V gene are MNHNS and SASEGT. The CDR3 spans 14 residues. CDR3 nucleotide sequence: TGTGCCAGCAGCGCGAGGCCTTATGACACTGAAGCTTTCTTT. This gives the protein CASSARPYDTEAFF.

With respect to this clonotype: A read error may be the cause here, since a much bigger clone is one base away. The chain couples TRBV27 to TRBJ2-7, with D perhaps TRBD1 or TRBD2 (5 bases each). The CDR3 is 14 amino acids. Trimming cost V 6 bases and J 3 bases, with 15 bases left between them. From germline, CDR1 is MNHEY and CDR2 SMNVEV (reference sequence). CDR3 bases: TGTGCCAGCAGGCCGGTCCCGGGGCGCTACGAGCAGTACTTC. This encodes CASRPVPGRYEQYF.

Many counts were recorded for this clonotype. V is TRBV4-1 and J is TRBJ2-3; D is uncertain. There are 14 residues in the CDR3. Germline lookup yields CDR1 MGHRA and CDR2 YSYEKL. Between the trimmed V and J ends, which lost 3 bases and 0 bases, there was a span of 7 bases. The CDR3 loop is CASSQAFSTDTQYF. The CDR3 nucleotides read TGCGCCAGCAGCCAGGCCTTTAGCACAGATACGCAGTATTTT.

The table lists this clonotype with many counts. The chain has TRBV29-1 and TRBJ2-3; D possibly corresponds to TRBD2 (5 bases). The germline V and J ends were trimmed by 4 bases and 6 bases, with 17 bases remaining between them. The CDR3 runs 14 residues. CDR1 is SQVTM, CDR2 ANQGSEA, per germline. The CDR3 is CSVAEGVSSDTQYF. For the CDR3, the DNA is TGCAGCGTTGCCGAGGGAGTGAGCTCGGATACGCAGTATTTT.

This sequence joins TRBV2 and TRBJ1-6, with D possibly being TRBD1 (5 bases). This CDR3 comprises 16 residues. V shed 7 bases and J shed 0 bases, with 13 bases lying between them. From germline, CDR1 is SNHLY and CDR2 FYNNEI. The CDR3 protein is CASNPGGDSYNSPLHF. CDR3 in DNA: TGTGCCAGCAATCCCGGAGGGGACTCCTATAATTCACCCCTCCACTTT.

Ten or more counts support this clonotype. The chain combines TRBV12-3 or TRBV12-4 with TRBJ2-1; 7 bases line up with TRBD2. V lost 7 bases and J lost 9; bases outside the gene matches: 12. CDR3 length: 14 amino acids. The CDR3 sequence: CASKPRDYQGEQFF. The CDR3 DNA reads as TGTGCCAGCAAACCTCGGGACTACCAGGGTGAGCAGTTCTTC.

This clonotype was counted many times. The CDR3, as DNA: TGTGCCAGCAGTTTAGACAGCGGGGACAGCGAGACCCAGTACTTC. Its protein product is CASSLDSGDSETQYF. V is TRBV12-3 or TRBV12-4 and J is TRBJ2-5; D is possibly TRBD1 or TRBD2 (7 bases each). Trimming pared 1 base from V and 5 bases from J, leaving 14 bases between. This CDR3 has 15 residues.

V gene TRBV6-1 combines with J gene TRBJ1-6; D remains unclear. Germline-derived CDR1 and CDR2 are MNHNS and SASEGT. V lost 7 bases and J lost 0, with 10 bases in between. The CDR3 totals 15 residues. CDR3 region: CASTDGLSYNSPLHF. Here the CDR3 DNA reads TGTGCCAGCACCGACGGCCTCTCCTATAATTCACCCCTCCACTTT.

In this sample, this clonotype turned up many times. The chain joins TRBV7-8 to TRBJ2-5, with D possibly matching TRBD1 (7 bases). The CDR3 consists of 14 residues. Germline CDR1 and CDR2: SGHVS and FQNEAQ. V lost 5 bases, J lost 4 bases, and 14 bases lay in between. For the CDR3, the DNA is TGTGCCAGCAGCCTAACGCAGGGGGGAGAGACCCAGTACTTC. Translation gives CASSLTQGGETQYF. Together with reference TRBV7-8 and TRBJ2-5, the CDR3 gives the full variable domain: GAGVSQSPRYKVAKRGQDVALRCDPISGHVSLFWYQQALGQGPEFLTYFQNEAQLDKSGLPSDRFFAERPEGSVSTLKIQRTQQEDSAVYLCASSLTQGGETQYFGPGTRLLVL.

This clonotype was seen many times. This sequence joins TRBV15 and TRBJ1-4; D possibly corresponds to TRBD1 (6 bases). V dropped 1 base and J dropped 1 base, with 13 bases sitting between them. The CDR3 totals 17 residues. CDR1 and CDR2 (germline): LNHNV, YYDKDF (reference sequence). The CDR3 protein is CATSRGVDRQTNEKLFF. In DNA, the CDR3 is TGTGCCACCAGCAGAGGGGTGGACAGACAAACTAATGAAAAACTGTTTTTT.